The 8 T cell receptor beta chains presented below share a single source sample, sequenced in a study of blood T cell repertoires in COVID-19. Assay: immunoSEQ multiplex PCR; the TCRdb copy retains only in-frame clones and omits some. This sample yields 350,000 to 450,000 clones, of which 89% are seen a single time; roughly 1.4% belongs to the top ten. Sequencing was carried out using peripheral blood. These receptors all stem from a woman aged 40 to 49 with COVID-19, enrolled during active disease.

The chain recombines TRBV28 with TRBJ1-5; 11 bases map to TRBD1. Per the germline V gene, CDR1 is MDHEN and CDR2 is SYDVKM. J was trimmed by 1 base and V by 4 bases; bases with no gene match: 3. The CDR3 spans 16 residues. Here the CDR3 reads CASSWTGGRSNQPQHF. The CDR3 coding sequence is TGTGCCAGCAGTTGGACAGGGGGCCGGAGCAATCAGCCCCAGCATTTT.

The chain links TRBV7-3 to TRBJ2-4, with D unclear. Germline V gene data show CDR1 as SGHTA and CDR2 as FQGTGA. V was clipped by 2 bases and J by 9 bases, with 14 bases between them. The CDR3 length is 14 residues. CDR3 nucleotide sequence: TGTGCCAGCAGCTTAGGGCCAGCCCAAGGCATTCAGTACTTC. Encoded protein: CASSLGPAQGIQYF.

This clone was counted only a few times. The chain carries TRBV10-1 and TRBJ2-5, with D unclear. CDR1 and CDR2 (germline): WNHNN, SYGVQD (reference sequence). The CDR3 loop spans 13 amino acids. V lost 7 bases and J lost 6, with 15 bases in between. The CDR3 reads CASISRRRKTQYF. The CDR3 nucleotides read TGCGCCAGCATCTCTCGTAGGAGAAAGACCCAGTACTTC.

This clone has just one count. The chain is built from TRBV4-3 and TRBJ2-1, with TRBD1 as a possible D gene (5 bases). The V gene lost 1 base and the J gene lost 12 bases, with 13 bases spanning the gap. Germline V lookup: CDR1 LGHNA, CDR2 YSLEER. This CDR3 has 13 residues. CDR3: CASSQAQGRLQFF. The CDR3 bases are TGCGCCAGCAGCCAAGCCCAGGGCCGGCTGCAGTTCTTC.

In this sample, this clone turned up once. This chain links TRBV5-1 with TRBJ2-7, with D perhaps matching TRBD1 (6 bases). V lost 1 base to trimming and J lost 2 bases, with 13 bases between them. The CDR3 is 15 amino acids. Germline-derived CDR1 and CDR2 are SGHRS and YFSETQ. CDR3 sequence reads: CASSLNRQGPYEQYF. The CDR3 DNA reads TGCGCCAGCAGCTTGAATCGTCAGGGGCCCTACGAGCAGTACTTC.

The rearrangement joins TRBV7-2 to TRBJ2-3, with 7 bases aligning to TRBD2. V lost 5 bases to trimming and J lost 3 bases; unmatched junction nucleotides: 8. Germline loops: CDR1 SGHTA, CDR2 FQGNSA. The CDR3 totals 15 residues. CDR3 loop: CASSPIGGGTDTQYF. CDR3 DNA: TGTGCCAGCAGCCCCATTGGCGGGGGTACAGATACGCAGTATTTT.

The J gene is TRBJ2-1, the V gene TRBV10-3; no definite D call. Germline CDR1 and CDR2: ENHRY and SYGVKD. The CDR3 is made up of 13 amino acids. V was trimmed by 1 base and J by 4 bases, leaving 5 bases between them. CDR3 coding DNA: TGTGCCATCAGTGAGTTCTTATACAATGAGCAGTTCTTC. Encoded protein: CAISEFLYNEQFF.

V and J are TRBV24-1 and TRBJ2-3; 10 bases are shared with TRBD1. The CDR3 has 16 residues. V was clipped by 7 bases and J by 8 bases; unmatched bases: 14. The germline V gene encodes CDR1 KGHDR and CDR2 SFDVKD. The CDR3 DNA reads TGTGCCACCAGCTCGACAGGGGGCCCCCGCCTGGGTACGCAGTATTTT. This translates into CATSSTGGPRLGTQYF.